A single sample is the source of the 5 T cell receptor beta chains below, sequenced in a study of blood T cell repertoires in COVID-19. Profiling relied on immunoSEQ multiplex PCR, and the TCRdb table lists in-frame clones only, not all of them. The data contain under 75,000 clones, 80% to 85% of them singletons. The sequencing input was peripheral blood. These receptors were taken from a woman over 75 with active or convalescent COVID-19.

The CDR3 sequence is CASSQVTGPTGQYSPLHF. CDR3 sequence (DNA): TGTGCCAGCAGCCAAGTGACCGGGCCCACAGGGCAATATTCACCCCTCCACTTT. V is TRBV3-1 (or the pseudogene TRBV3-2) and J is TRBJ1-6; D possibly corresponds to TRBD1 (6 bases). The CDR3 is 18 amino acids. V gave up 1 base and J gave up 8 bases, with 21 bases separating them. The V gene's germline CDR1 is LGHDT and CDR2 YNNKEL (reference sequence).

CDR3 in DNA: TGTGCCAGCAGCTTAGTAGGACAGCTCACCTACGAGCAGTACTTC. Its protein is CASSLVGQLTYEQYF. The chain joins TRBV7-2 to TRBJ2-7; a weak D match, TRBD1 (6 bases). The CDR3 spans 15 residues. Germline-derived CDR1 and CDR2 are SGHTA and FQGNSA. The ends were cut back, 1 base at V and 2 bases at J, with 12 bases in the middle.

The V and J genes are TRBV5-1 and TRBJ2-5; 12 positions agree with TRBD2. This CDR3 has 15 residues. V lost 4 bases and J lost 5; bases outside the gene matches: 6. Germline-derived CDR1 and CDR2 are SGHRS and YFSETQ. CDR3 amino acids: CASSPRTSGVETQYF. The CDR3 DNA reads TGCGCCAGCAGCCCCCGGACTAGCGGGGTTGAGACCCAGTACTTC.

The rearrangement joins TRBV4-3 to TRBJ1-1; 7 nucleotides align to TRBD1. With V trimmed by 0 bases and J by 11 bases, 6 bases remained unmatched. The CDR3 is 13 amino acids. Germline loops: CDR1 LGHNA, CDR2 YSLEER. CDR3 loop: CASSQDKRQGAFF. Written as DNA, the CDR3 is TGCGCCAGCAGCCAAGATAAACGACAGGGTGCTTTCTTT.

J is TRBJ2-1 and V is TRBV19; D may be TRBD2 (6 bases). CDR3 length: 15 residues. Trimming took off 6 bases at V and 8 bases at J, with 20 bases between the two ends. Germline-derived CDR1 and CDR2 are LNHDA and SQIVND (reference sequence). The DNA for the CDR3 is TGTGCCAGTAGGGCTTTGACTAGTGGTCTCGATGAGCAGTTCTTC. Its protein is CASRALTSGLDEQFF.